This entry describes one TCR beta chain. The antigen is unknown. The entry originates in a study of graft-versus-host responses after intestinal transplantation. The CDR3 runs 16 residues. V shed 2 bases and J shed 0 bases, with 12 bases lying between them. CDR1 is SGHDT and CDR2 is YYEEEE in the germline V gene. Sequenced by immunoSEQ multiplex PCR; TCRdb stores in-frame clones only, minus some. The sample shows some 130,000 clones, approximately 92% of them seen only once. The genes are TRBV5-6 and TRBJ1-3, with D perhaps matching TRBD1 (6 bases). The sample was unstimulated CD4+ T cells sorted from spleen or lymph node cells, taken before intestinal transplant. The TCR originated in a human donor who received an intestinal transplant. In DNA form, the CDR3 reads TGTGCCAGCAGCTTAGAGGGGGACCCCTCTGGAAACACCATATATTTT. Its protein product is CASSLEGDPSGNTIYF.